This T cell receptor (beta chain) was captured by sequencing in a study of T cell changes during pregnancy in multiple sclerosis. Libraries were prepared by immunoSEQ multiplex PCR; TCRdb keeps only in-frame clonotypes and omits some of them. The sample includes tens of thousands of clones, roughly 93% of them seen just once. The ends were cut back, 4 bases at V and 0 bases at J, with 12 bases in the middle. The CDR3 is 15 amino acids. CDR1 SGHRS and CDR2 YFSETQ come from the germline V gene. The chain links TRBV5-1 to TRBJ2-3, with D perhaps TRBD1 (5 bases). The TCR sequence derives from a female donor with multiple sclerosis, enrolled in a pregnancy study. The starting material was peripheral blood, obtained in the second trimester of pregnancy. The CDR3 here is CASSGTPGSTDTQYF. The CDR3 nucleotides are TGCGCCAGCAGCGGAACGCCAGGGAGCACAGATACGCAGTATTTT.